This T cell receptor beta chain was found in a study of regulatory dendritic cells for organ transplantation. Germline CDR1 is SEHNR and CDR2 is FQNEAQ (reference sequence). V dropped 3 bases and J dropped 4 bases, with 14 bases sitting between them. CDR3 length: 15 amino acids. Clones were read by immunoSEQ multiplex PCR, and TCRdb kept only the in-frame ones, dropping some. The sample has roughly 12,000 clones; around nine tenths are singletons. Study results and caveats: Memory CD8+ clonal expansion seemed more limited with regulatory than mature dendritic cells.

Sorted T cells were CFSE-labeled and cultured approximately five days with allogeneic regulatory or mature dendritic cells at 1:10. As for this clone: What it binds is unknown.

This TCR was recovered from a human donor in good health. Sequenced material: naive CD8+ T cells from blood cultured with dendritic cells. The subset is: CD45RA+ naive T cells. The chain is built from TRBV7-9 and TRBJ2-3; TRBD2 is a possible D gene (6 bases). The CDR3 DNA reads as TGTGCCAGCAGCTTTTGGGACTCCGGATCAGATACGCAGTATTTT. Protein: CASSFWDSGSDTQYF. The variable domain in full, with the rest retrieved from reference TRBV7-9 and TRBJ2-3, is DTGVSQNPRHKITKRGQNVTFRCDPISEHNRLYWYRQTLGQGPEFLTYFQNEAQLEKSRLLSDRFSAERPKGSFSTLEIQRTEQGDSAMYLCASSFWDSGSDTQYFGPGTRLTVL.